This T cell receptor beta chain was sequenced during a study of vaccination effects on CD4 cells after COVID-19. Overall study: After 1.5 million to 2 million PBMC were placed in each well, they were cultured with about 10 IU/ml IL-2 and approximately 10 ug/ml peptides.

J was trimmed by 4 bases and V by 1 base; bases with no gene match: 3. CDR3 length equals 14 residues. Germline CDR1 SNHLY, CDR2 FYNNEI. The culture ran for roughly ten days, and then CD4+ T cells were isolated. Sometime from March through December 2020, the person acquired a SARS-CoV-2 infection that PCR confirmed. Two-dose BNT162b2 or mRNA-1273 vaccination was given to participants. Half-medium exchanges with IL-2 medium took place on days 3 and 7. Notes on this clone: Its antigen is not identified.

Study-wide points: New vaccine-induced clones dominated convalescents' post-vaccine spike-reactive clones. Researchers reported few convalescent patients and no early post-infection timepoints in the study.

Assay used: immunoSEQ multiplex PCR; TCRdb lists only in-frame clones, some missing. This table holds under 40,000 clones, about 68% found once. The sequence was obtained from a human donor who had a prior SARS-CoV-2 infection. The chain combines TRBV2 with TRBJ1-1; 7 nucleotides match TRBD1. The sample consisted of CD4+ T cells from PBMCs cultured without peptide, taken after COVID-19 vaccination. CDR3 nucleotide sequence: TGTGCCAGCAGTGAAGAGGGGGCGGGCACTGAAGCTTTCTTT. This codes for CASSEEGAGTEAFF. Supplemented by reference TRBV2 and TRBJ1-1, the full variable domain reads EPEVTQTPSHQVTQMGQEVILRCVPISNHLYFYWYRQILGQKVEFLVSFYNNEISEKSEIFDDQFSVERPDGSNFTLKIRSTKLEDSAMYFCASSEEGAGTEAFFGQGTRLTVV.